Listed below are T cell receptor beta chains from one sample, sequenced in a study of beta chain features in type 1 diabetes. Here immunoSEQ multiplex PCR was the method, and the copy in TCRdb shows in-frame clones only, minus some. The sample shows about 160,000 clones, roughly 9% of them seen only once. The sample consisted of central memory CD4+ T cells from blood. The receptors were gathered from a woman aged 25 to 39 with type 1 diabetes. The conserved cysteine and the conserved F or W are not part of the CDR3 here. The order of the fields is J gene, D gene, V gene, CDR3 protein. A D gene is named only where the DNA matches it firmly.

J gene: TRBJ2-7
D gene: TRBD1
V gene: TRBV19
CDR3 protein: ASSIGTGFHEQY

J gene: TRBJ1-1
D gene: .
V gene: TRBV5-1
CDR3 protein: ASSPGGQMGPNTEAF

J gene: TRBJ1-4
D gene: TRBD1
V gene: TRBV28
CDR3 protein: ASCSPGTGNEKLF

J gene: TRBJ2-2
D gene: TRBD2
V gene: TRBV10-3
CDR3 protein: AIRLAGATGEPF

J gene: TRBJ1-5
D gene: .
V gene: TRBV25-1
CDR3 protein: ASSGYSNQPQH

J gene: TRBJ2-1
D gene: .
V gene: TRBV4-1
CDR3 protein: ASSQDGGTSYNEQF

J gene: TRBJ2-7
D gene: TRBD2
V gene: TRBV28
CDR3 protein: ASSEGTSGRKQY

J gene: TRBJ2-5
D gene: TRBD2
V gene: TRBV15
CDR3 protein: ATRGGTSGSETQY

J gene: TRBJ2-5
D gene: .
V gene: TRBV25-1
CDR3 protein: ASSEVYGETQY

J gene: TRBJ2-3
D gene: .
V gene: TRBV6-5
CDR3 protein: ASSWSRRSTDTQY

J gene: TRBJ1-1
D gene: .
V gene: TRBV20-1
CDR3 protein: SARERNEAF

J gene: TRBJ2-3
D gene: .
V gene: TRBV18
CDR3 protein: ASSPRSTTSTDTQY

J gene: TRBJ2-1
D gene: TRBD2
V gene: TRBV7-2
CDR3 protein: ASSLPLADNEQF

J gene: TRBJ1-5
D gene: .
V gene: TRBV25-1
CDR3 protein: ASSVTGSNQPQH

J gene: TRBJ1-2
D gene: .
V gene: TRBV5-1
CDR3 protein: ASSLVEGYGYT

J gene: TRBJ1-1
D gene: .
V gene: TRBV18
CDR3 protein: ASSPDRGRAF

J gene: TRBJ2-7
D gene: .
V gene: TRBV28
CDR3 protein: ASSSRDTAGEQY

J gene: TRBJ2-2
D gene: .
V gene: TRBV6-5
CDR3 protein: ASTPDIWNTGELF

J gene: TRBJ2-5
D gene: .
V gene: TRBV2
CDR3 protein: ASRTGTAGETQY

J gene: TRBJ2-1
D gene: .
V gene: TRBV28
CDR3 protein: ASSPLRSSYNEQF

J gene: TRBJ2-5
D gene: TRBD2
V gene: TRBV30
CDR3 protein: AWSGTSRETQY

J gene: TRBJ2-7
D gene: TRBD2
V gene: TRBV11-1
CDR3 protein: ASRPLAGSYEQY

J gene: TRBJ2-5
D gene: .
V gene: TRBV30
CDR3 protein: AWRQFQETQY

J gene: TRBJ2-1
D gene: TRBD1
V gene: TRBV19
CDR3 protein: ASSGTGGALGNEQF